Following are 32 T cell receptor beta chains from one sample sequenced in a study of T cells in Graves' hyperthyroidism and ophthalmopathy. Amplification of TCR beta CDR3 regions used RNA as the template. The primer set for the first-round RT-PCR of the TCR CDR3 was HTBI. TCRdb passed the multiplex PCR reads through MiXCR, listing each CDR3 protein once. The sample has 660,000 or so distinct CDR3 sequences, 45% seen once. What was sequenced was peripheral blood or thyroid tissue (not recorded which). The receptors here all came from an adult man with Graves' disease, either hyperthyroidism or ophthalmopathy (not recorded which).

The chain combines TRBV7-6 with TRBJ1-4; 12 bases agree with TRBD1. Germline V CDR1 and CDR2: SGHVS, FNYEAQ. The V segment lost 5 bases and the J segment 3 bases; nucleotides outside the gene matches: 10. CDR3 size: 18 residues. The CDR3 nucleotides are TGTGCCAGCAGCACCGTGATGGGACAGGGGGCAGCTAATGAAAAACTGTTTTTT. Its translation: CASSTVMGQGAANEKLFF. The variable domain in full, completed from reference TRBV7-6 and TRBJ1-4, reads GAGVSQSPRYKVTKRGQDVALRCDPISGHVSLYWYRQALGQGPEFLTYFNYEAQQDKSGLPNDRFSAERPEGSISTLTIQRTEQRDSAMYRCASSTVMGQGAANEKLFFGSGTQLSVL.

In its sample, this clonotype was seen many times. The DNA for the CDR3 is TGTGCCAGCAGCGCGACAGGAGACCCACCCCTCCACTTT. It codes for CASSATGDPPLHF. The chain uses TRBV9 and TRBJ1-6; the D gene is possibly TRBD1 (6 bases). The CDR3 is 13 amino acids. The germline V gene has CDR1 SGDLS and CDR2 YYNGEE. Trimming shortened V by 3 bases and J by 11 bases, and 12 bases separated the two germline ends.

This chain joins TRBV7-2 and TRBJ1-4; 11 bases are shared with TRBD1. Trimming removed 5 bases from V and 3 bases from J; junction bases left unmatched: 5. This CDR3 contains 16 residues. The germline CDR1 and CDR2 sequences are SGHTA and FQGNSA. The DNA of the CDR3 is TGTGCCAGCAGCGTCGGACAGGGGGCTGCTAATGAAAAACTGTTTTTT. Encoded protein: CASSVGQGAANEKLFF.

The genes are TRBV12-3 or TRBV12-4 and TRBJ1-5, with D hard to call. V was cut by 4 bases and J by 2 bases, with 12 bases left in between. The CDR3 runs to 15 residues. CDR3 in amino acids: CASSSPPDGNQPQHF. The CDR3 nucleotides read TGTGCCAGCAGTTCCCCCCCGGATGGCAATCAGCCCCAGCATTTT.

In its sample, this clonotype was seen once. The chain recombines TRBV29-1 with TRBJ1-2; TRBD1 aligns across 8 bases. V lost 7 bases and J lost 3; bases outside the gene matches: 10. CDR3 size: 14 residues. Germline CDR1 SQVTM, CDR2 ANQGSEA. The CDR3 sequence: CSGRSGQGDYGYTF. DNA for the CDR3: TGCAGCGGACGCTCTGGACAGGGCGACTATGGCTACACCTTC.

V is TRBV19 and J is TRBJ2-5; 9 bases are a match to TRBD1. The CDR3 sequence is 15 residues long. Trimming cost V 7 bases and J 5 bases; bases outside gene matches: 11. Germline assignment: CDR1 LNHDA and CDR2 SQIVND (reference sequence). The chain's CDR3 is CASTRGQGLGETQYF. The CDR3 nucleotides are TGTGCCAGTACGAGAGGACAGGGGCTTGGGGAGACCCAGTACTTC.

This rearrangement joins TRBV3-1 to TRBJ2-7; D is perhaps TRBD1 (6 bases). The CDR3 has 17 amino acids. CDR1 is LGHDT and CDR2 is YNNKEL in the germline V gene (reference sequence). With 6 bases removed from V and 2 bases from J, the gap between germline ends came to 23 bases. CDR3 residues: CASSAGVSSTVTYEQYF. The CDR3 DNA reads TGTGCCAGCAGTGCAGGGGTTTCTTCTACCGTTACCTACGAGCAGTACTTC.

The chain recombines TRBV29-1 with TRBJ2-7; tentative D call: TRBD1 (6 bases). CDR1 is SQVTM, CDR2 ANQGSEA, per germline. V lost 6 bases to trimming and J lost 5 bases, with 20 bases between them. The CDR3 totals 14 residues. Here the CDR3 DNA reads TGCAGCGTGGTCTCGGACAGAGGCCCCAACGAGCAGTACTTC. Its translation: CSVVSDRGPNEQYF.

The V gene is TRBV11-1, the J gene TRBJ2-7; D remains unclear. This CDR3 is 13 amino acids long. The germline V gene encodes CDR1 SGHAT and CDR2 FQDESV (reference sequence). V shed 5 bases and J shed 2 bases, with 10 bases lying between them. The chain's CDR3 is CASSGSTPYEQYF. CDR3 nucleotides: TGTGCCAGCAGCGGATCTACGCCCTACGAGCAGTACTTC.

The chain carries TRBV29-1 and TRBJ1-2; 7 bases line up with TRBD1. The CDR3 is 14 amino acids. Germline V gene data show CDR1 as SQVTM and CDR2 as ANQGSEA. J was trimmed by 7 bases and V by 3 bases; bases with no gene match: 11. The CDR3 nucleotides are TGCAGCGTTGACCCCCCCAGGGGGGAGCCTGGCTACACCTTC. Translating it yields CSVDPPRGEPGYTF.

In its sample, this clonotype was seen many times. The CDR3 DNA reads as TGTGCCACCAGTGATTTTGAGAGGACGGGGGCCAACGTCCTGACTTTC. Its protein is CATSDFERTGANVLTF. The chain joins TRBV24-1 to TRBJ2-6; D ambiguous. The germline gives CDR1 KGHDR, CDR2 SFDVKD. The CDR3 spans 16 residues. Trimming shortened V by 1 base and J by 4 bases, and 10 bases separated the two germline ends.

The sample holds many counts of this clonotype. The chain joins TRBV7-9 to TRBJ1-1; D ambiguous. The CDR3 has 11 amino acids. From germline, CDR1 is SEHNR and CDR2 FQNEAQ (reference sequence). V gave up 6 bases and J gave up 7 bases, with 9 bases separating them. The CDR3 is CASSNRDEAFF. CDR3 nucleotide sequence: TGTGCCAGCAGTAACCGAGATGAAGCTTTCTTT.

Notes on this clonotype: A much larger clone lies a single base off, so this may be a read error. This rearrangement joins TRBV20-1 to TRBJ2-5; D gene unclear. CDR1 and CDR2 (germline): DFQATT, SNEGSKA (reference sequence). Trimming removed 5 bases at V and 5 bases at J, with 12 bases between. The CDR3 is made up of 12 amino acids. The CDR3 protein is CSAENPWETQYF. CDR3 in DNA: TGCAGTGCTGAGAATCCATGGGAGACCCAGTACTTC.

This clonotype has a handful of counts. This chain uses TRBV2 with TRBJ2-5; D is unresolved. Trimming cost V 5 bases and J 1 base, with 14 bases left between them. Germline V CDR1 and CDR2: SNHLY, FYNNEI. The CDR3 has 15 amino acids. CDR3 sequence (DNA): TGTGCCAGCAGTTACTCAGGCGCTGCCCAAGAGACCCAGTACTTC. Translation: CASSYSGAAQETQYF.

CDR3 protein: CASSARQSGLKNTEAFF. CDR3 bases: TGTGCCAGCAGTGCTAGACAGTCCGGACTTAAGAACACTGAAGCTTTCTTT. The rearrangement joins TRBV25-1 to TRBJ1-1; TRBD1 might be the D (5 bases). Germline V gene data show CDR1 as MGHDK and CDR2 as SYGVNS. V was clipped by 4 bases and J by 1 base, with 19 bases between them. The CDR3 has 17 residues.

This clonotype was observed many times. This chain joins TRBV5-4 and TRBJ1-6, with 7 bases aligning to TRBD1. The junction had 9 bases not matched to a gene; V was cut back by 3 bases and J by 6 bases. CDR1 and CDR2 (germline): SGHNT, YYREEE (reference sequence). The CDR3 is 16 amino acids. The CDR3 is CASSSGTEAFNSPLHF. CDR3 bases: TGTGCCAGCAGCTCCGGGACAGAAGCGTTTAATTCACCCCTCCACTTT.

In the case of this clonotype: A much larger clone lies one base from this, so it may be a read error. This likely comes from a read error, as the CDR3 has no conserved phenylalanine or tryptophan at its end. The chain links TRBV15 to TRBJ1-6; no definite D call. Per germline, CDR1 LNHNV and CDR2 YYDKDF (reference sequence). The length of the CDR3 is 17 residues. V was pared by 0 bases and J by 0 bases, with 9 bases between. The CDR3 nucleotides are TGTGCCACCAGCAGAGAGCGGATTAGCTCCTATAATTCACCCCTCCACCTT. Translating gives CATSRERISSYNSPLHL.

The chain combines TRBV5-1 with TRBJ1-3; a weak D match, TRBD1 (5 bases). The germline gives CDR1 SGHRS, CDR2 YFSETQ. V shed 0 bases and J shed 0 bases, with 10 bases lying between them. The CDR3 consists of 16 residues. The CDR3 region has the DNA TGCGCCAGCAGCTTGGGGGACCTTAGCTCTGGAAACACCATATATTTT. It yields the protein CASSLGDLSSGNTIYF.

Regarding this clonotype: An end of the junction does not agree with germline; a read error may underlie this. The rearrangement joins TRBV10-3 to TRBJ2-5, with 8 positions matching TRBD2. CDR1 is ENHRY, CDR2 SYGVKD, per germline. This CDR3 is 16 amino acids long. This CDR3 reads CASSDEGLDLQETQYF. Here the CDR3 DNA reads TGTGCCAGCAGTGATGAGGGACTAGACCTCCAAGAGACCCAGTACTTC.

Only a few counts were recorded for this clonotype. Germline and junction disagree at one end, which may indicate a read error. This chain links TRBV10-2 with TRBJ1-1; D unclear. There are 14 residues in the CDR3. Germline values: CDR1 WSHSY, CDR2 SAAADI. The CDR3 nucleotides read TGTGCCAGCAGTGAATGGAGAATGAACACTGAAGCTTTCTTT. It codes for CASSEWRMNTEAFF.

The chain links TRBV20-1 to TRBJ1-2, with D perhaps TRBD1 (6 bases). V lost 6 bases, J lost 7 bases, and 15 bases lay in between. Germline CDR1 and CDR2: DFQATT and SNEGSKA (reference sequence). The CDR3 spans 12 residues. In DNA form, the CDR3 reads TGCAGTGCGGACGACAGGAAGGGTGGCTACACCTTC. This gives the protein CSADDRKGGYTF.

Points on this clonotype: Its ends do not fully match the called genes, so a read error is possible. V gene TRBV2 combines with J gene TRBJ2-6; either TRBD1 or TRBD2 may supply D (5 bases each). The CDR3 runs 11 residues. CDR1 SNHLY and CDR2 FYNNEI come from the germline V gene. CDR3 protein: CASAEGNTEAF. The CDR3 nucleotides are TGTGCCAGCGCTGAGGGGAACACTGAAGCTTTC.

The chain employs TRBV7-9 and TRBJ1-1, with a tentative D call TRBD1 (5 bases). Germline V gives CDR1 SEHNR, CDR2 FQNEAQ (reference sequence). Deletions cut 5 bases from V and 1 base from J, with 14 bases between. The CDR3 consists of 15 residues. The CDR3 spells CASSIQKGRNTEAFF. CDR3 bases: TGTGCCAGCAGCATCCAAAAGGGACGGAACACTGAAGCTTTCTTT.

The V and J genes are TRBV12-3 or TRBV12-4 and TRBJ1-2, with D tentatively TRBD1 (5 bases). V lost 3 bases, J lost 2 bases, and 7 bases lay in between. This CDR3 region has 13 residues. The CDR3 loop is CASSFRQNYGYTF. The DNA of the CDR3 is TGTGCCAGCAGTTTCAGACAGAACTATGGCTACACCTTC.

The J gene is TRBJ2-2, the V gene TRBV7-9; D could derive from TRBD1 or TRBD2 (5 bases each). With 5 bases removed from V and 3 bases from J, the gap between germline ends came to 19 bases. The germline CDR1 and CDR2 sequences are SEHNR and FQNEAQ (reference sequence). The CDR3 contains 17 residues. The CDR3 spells CASSHRGPRLDTGELFF. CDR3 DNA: TGTGCCAGCAGCCATAGGGGACCGCGCTTGGACACCGGGGAGCTGTTTTTT.

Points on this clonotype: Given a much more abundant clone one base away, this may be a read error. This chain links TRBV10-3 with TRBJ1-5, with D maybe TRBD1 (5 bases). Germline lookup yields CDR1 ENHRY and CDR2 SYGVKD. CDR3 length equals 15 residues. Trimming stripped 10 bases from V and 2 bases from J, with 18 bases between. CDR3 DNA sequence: TGTGCCACCAGGAGTGATAGGGGCCGCAATCAGCCCCAGCATTTT. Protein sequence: CATRSDRGRNQPQHF.

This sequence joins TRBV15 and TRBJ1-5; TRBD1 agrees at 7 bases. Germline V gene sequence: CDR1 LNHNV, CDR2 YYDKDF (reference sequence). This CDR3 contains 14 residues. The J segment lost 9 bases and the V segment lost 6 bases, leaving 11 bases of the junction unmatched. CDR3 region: CATSGGQVGSPQHF. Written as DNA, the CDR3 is TGTGCCACCAGTGGTGGACAGGTGGGATCGCCCCAGCATTTT.

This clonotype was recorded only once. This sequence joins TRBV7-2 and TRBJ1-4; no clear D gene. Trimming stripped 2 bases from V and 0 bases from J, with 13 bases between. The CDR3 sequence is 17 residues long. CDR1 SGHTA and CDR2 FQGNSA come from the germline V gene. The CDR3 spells CASSLKGRFATNEKLFF. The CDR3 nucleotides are TGTGCCAGCAGCTTAAAGGGCAGGTTCGCAACTAATGAAAAACTGTTTTTT. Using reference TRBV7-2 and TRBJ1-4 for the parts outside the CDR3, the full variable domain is GAGVSQSPSNKVTEKGKDVELRCDPISGHTALYWYRQSLGQGLEFLIYFQGNSAPDKSGLPSDRFSAERTGGSVSTLTIQRTQQEDSAVYLCASSLKGRFATNEKLFFGSGTQLSVL.

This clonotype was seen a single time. This chain's CDR3 is CASSPRTANEQFF. CDR3 DNA: TGTGCCAGCAGCCCTCGGACAGCCAATGAGCAGTTCTTC. V usage is TRBV7-8 and J usage is TRBJ2-1; D possibly corresponds to TRBD1 (6 bases). The CDR3 has 13 amino acids. Between the trimmed V and J ends, which lost 5 bases and 6 bases, there was a span of 11 bases. Germline assignment: CDR1 SGHVS and CDR2 FQNEAQ.

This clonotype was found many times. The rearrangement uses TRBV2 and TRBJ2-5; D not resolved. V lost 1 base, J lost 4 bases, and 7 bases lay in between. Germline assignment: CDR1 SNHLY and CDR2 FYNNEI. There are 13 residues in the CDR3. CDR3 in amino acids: CASSEGPAETQYF. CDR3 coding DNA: TGTGCCAGCAGTGAAGGTCCCGCAGAGACCCAGTACTTC.

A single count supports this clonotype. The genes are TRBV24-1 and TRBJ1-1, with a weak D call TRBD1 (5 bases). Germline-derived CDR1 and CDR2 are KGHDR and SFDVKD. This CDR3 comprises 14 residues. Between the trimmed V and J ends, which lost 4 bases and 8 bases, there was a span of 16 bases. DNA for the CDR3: TGTGCCACCAGTGACCCTATCGACAGTATAGAAGCTTTCTTT. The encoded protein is CATSDPIDSIEAFF.

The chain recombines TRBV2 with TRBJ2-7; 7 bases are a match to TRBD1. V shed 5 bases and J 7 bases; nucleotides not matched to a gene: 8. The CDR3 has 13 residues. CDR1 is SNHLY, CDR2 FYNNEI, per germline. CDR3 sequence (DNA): TGTGCCAGCAGTTTGGACAGGATCGGAGAGCAGTACTTC. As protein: CASSLDRIGEQYF.